The clone carrying this T cell receptor beta chain was seen a few times. Its target is unknown. This specimen belongs to a study of Graves' ophthalmopathy and Graves' hyperthyroidism. Across the study: The stable label applied to hyperthyroidism with no ophthalmopathy within 18 months of follow-up.

Trimming took 7 bases from V and 0 from J, leaving 15 bases between them. The CDR3 sequence is 15 residues long. The germline V gene has CDR1 MNHNY and CDR2 SVGAGI (reference sequence). Other autoimmune diseases, uncontrolled infections, pregnancy or lactation excluded patients from enrollment. General study findings and limits: Most expanded clonotypes from thyroid (those above 0.001 frequency) were also found in blood.

RNA transcripts yielded amplified TCR beta CDR3 regions. The first round was an RT-PCR with HTBI primers, and the second round was a multiplex PCR. One entry per CDR3 protein results from TCRdb running MiXCR on the multiplex PCR reads. The sample carries 900,000 to 1,200,000 distinct CDR3 sequences, roughly two fifths recorded once. The clonotype comes from an adult man with Graves' hyperthyroidism. Sequencing was carried out using peripheral blood or thyroid tissue (not recorded which). The chain uses TRBV6-6 and TRBJ2-5; D remains unclear. The CDR3 here is CASKRPRGHQETQYF. In DNA form, the CDR3 reads TGTGCCAGCAAAAGACCGCGAGGCCACCAAGAGACCCAGTACTTC.